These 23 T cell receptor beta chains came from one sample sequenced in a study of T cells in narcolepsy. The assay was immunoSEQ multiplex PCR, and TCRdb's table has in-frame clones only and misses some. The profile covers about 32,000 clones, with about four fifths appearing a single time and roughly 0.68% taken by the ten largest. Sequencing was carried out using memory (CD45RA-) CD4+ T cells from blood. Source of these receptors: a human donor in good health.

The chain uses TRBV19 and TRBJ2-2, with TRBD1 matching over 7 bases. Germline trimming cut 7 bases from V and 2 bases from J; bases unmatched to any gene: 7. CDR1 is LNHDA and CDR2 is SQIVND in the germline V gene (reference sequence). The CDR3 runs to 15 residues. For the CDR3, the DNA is TGTGCCAGTAACAGGCCAGGGGGTAACACCGGGGAGCTGTTTTTT. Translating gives CASNRPGGNTGELFF.

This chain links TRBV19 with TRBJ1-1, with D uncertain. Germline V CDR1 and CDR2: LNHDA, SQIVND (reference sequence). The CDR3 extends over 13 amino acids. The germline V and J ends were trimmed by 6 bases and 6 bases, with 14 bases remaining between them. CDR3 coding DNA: TGTGCCAGTAGGTACCGCGGGGAGGCTGAAGCTTTCTTT. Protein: CASRYRGEAEAFF.

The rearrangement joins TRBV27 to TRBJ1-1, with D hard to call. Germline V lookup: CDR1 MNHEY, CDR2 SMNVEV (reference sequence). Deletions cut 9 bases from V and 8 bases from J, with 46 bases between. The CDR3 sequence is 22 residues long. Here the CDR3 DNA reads TGTGCCAGATTACACCCAGCAGTTTATTTAAAGAAGACCCCGGGAATGGACTCCGAAGCTTTCTTT. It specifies CARLHPAVYLKKTPGMDSEAFF.

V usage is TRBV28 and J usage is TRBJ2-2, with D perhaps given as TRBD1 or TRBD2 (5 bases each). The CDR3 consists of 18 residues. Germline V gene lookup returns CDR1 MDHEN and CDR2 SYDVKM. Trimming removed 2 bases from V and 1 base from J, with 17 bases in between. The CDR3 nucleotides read TGTGCCAGCAGTTTAGGGTACGGGATAGGGGTGAACACCGGGGAGCTGTTTTTT. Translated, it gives CASSLGYGIGVNTGELFF.

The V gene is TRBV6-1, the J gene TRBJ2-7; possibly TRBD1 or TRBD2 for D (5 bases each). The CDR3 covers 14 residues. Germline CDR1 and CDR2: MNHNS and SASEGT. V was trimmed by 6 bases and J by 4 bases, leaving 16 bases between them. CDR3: CASRKGRGVYEQYV. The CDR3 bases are TGTGCCAGCAGAAAGGGAAGGGGAGTGTACGAGCAGTACGTC.

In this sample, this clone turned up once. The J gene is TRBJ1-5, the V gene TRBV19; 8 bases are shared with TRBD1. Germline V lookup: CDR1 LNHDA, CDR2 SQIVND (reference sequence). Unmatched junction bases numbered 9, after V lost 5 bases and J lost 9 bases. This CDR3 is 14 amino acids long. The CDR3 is CASSLLTGGRPQHF. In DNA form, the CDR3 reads TGTGCCAGTAGTCTTCTTACAGGGGGTCGGCCCCAGCATTTT.

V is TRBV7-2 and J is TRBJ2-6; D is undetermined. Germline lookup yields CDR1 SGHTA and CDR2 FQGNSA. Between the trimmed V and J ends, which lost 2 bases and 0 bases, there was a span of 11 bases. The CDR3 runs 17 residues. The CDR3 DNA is TGTGCCAGCAGCTTAAACGGACCTTTCTCTGGGGCCAACGTCCTGACTTTC. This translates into CASSLNGPFSGANVLTF.

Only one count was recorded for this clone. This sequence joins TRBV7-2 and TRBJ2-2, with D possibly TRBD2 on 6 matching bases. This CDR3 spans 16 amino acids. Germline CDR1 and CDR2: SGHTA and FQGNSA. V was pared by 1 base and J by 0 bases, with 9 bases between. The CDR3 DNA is TGTGCCAGCAGCTTAGAGGGCGGGGCGAACACCGGGGAGCTGTTTTTT. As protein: CASSLEGGANTGELFF.

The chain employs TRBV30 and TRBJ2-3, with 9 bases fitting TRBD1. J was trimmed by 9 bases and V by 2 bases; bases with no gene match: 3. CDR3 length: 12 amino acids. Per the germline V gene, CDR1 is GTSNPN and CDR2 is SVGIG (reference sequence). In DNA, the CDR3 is TGTGCCTGGAGTTCCGGGACAGGGACGCAGTATTTT. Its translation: CAWSSGTGTQYF.

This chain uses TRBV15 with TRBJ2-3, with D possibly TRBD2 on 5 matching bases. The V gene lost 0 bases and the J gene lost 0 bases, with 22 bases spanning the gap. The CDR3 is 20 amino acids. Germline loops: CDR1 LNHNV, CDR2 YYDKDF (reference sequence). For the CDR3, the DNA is TGTGCCACCAGCAGAGATCTAGTTCGGGAAAGACGAACTAGCACAGATACGCAGTATTTT. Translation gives CATSRDLVRERRTSTDTQYF. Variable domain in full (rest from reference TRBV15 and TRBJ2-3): DAMVIQNPRYQVTQFGKPVTLSCSQTLNHNVMYWYQQKSSQAPKLLFHYYDKDFNNEADTPDNFQSRRPNTSFCFLDIRSPGLGDTAMYLCATSRDLVRERRTSTDTQYFGPGTRLTVL.

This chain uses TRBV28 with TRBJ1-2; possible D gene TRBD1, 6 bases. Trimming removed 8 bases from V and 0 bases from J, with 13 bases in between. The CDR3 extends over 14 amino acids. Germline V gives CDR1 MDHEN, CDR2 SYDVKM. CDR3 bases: TGTGCCAGCGGCCTTAAGGGGGCTAACTATGGCTACACCTTC. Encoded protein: CASGLKGANYGYTF.

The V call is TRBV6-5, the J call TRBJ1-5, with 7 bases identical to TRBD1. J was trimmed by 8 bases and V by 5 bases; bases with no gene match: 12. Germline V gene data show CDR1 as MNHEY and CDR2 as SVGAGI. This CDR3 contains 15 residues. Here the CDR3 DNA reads TGTGCCAGCAGTCCCCAACCAGGGGGGAAGGAGCCCCAGCATTTT. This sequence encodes CASSPQPGGKEPQHF.

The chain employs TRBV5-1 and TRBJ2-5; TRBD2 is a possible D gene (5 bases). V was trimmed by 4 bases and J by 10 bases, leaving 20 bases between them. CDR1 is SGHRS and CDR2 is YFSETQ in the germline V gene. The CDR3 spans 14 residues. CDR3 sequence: CASSPDGPGRNQYF. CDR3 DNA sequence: TGCGCCAGCAGCCCGGACGGTCCTGGGAGAAACCAGTACTTC.

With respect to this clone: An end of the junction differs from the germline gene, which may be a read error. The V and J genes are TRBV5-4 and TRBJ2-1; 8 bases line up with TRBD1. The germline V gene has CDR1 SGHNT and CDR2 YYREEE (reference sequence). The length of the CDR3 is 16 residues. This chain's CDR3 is CASSLGDRRSSNEQFF. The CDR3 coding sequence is TGTGCCAGCAGCTTGGGGGACAGGAGGTCCTCCAATGAGCAGTTCTTC.

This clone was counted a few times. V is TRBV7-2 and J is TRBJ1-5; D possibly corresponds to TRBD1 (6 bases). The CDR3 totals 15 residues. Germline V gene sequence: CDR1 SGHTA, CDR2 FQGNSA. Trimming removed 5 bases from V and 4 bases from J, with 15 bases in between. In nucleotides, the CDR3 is TGTGCCAGCAGCAGGACAGTTGGCGGTAATCAGCCCCAGCATTTT. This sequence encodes CASSRTVGGNQPQHF.

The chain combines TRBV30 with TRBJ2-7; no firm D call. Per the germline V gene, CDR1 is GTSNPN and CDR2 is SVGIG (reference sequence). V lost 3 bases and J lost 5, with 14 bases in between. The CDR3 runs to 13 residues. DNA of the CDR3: TGTGCCTGGAGCGGTAAGAATGTTGACGAGCAGTACTTC. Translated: CAWSGKNVDEQYF.

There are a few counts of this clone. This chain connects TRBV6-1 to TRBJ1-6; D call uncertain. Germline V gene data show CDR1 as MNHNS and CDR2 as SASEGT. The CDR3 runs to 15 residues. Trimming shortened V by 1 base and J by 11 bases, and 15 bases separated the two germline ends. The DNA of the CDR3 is TGTGCCAGCAGTGAAGTTGAACAGTCGTTAACACCCCTCCACTTT. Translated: CASSEVEQSLTPLHF.

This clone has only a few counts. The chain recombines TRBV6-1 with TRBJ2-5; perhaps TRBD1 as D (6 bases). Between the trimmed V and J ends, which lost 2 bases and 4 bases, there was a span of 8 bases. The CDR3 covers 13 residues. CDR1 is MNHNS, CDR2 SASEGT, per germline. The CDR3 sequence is CASSEPRGETQYF. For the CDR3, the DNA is TGTGCCAGCAGTGAACCCAGGGGAGAGACCCAGTACTTC.

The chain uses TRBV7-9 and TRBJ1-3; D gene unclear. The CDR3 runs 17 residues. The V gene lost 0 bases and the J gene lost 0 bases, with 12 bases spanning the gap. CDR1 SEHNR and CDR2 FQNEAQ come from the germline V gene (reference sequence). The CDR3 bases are TGTGCCAGCAGCTTAGCCTCGGGAGGATTCTCTGGAAACACCATATATTTT. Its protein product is CASSLASGGFSGNTIYF.

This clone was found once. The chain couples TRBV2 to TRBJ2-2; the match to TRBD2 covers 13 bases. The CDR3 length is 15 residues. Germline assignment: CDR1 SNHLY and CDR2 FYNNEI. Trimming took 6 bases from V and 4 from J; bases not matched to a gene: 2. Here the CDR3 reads CASRGTSGATGELFF. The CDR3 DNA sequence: TGTGCCAGCAGGGGGACTAGCGGGGCCACCGGGGAGCTGTTTTTT.

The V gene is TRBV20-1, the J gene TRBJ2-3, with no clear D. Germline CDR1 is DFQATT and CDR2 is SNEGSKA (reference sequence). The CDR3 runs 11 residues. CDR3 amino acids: CSVVDIGHEYF. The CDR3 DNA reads TGCAGCGTCGTAGATATCGGCCACGAGTATTTT.

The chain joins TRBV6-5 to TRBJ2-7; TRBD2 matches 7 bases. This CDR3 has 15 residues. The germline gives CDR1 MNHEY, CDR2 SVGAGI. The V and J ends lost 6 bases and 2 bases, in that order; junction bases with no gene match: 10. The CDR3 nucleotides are TGTGCCAGCAGGGTCACCGGGACTACTCCCTACGAGCAGTACTTC. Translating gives CASRVTGTTPYEQYF.

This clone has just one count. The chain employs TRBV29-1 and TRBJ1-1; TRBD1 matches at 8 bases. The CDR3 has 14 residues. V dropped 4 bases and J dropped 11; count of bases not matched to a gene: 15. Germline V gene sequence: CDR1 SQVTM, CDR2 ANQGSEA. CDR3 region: CSVAQTLTGEGAFF. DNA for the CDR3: TGCAGCGTTGCCCAGACTTTGACAGGGGAAGGGGCTTTCTTT.